These 32 T cell receptor beta chains were sequenced from one sample in a study of blood T cell repertoires in COVID-19. TCRdb's table, derived via immunoSEQ multiplex PCR, lists solely in-frame clones and lacks some. Here the sample spans 250,000 to 300,000 clones, 86% being singletons. Material for sequencing was peripheral blood. All receptors come from a woman aged 25-40 years with COVID-19, enrolled during active disease.

The chain combines TRBV28 with TRBJ1-5, with D uncertain. This CDR3 has 14 residues. Germline V gives CDR1 MDHEN, CDR2 SYDVKM. V shed 3 bases and J shed 3 bases, with 9 bases lying between them. CDR3: CASSFRGYNQPQHF. The CDR3 coding sequence is TGTGCCAGCAGTTTTCGAGGGTACAATCAGCCCCAGCATTTT. Supplemented by reference TRBV28 and TRBJ1-5, the full variable domain reads DVKVTQSSRYLVKRTGEKVFLECVQDMDHENMFWYRQDPGLGLRLIYFSYDVKMKEKGDIPEGYSVSREKKERFSLILESASTNQTSMYLCASSFRGYNQPQHFGDGTRLSIL.

CDR3: CSASSSGGFNIQYF. CDR3 sequence (DNA): TGCAGTGCTAGTAGCAGCGGGGGATTTAACATTCAGTACTTC. This chain joins TRBV20-1 and TRBJ2-4, with 8 bases fitting TRBD2. The V gene end was trimmed by 3 bases and the J gene end by 7 bases; junction bases not matched to a gene: 8. The CDR3 has 14 amino acids. Per the germline V gene, CDR1 is DFQATT and CDR2 is SNEGSKA (reference sequence).

The chain is built from TRBV19 and TRBJ2-2, with 12 bases that match TRBD1. The trim removed 9 bases at V and 7 bases at J, leaving 9 bases unmatched. CDR1 LNHDA and CDR2 SQIVND come from the germline V gene (reference sequence). The CDR3 runs 15 residues. The CDR3, as DNA: TGTGCCAGCTCACCGGGACAGGGGGCCAGCGGGGAGCTGTTTTTT. This gives the protein CASSPGQGASGELFF.

This chain uses TRBV19 with TRBJ2-2; 7 bases agree with TRBD1. The CDR3 consists of 15 residues. J was trimmed by 6 bases and V by 11 bases; bases with no gene match: 15. Per germline, CDR1 LNHDA and CDR2 SQIVND (reference sequence). CDR3 nucleotides: TGTGCCTCCAAAACAGGGGTTTTGTCTTCCGGGGAGCTGTTTTTT. Translating gives CASKTGVLSSGELFF.

This clone was seen only a few times. The rearrangement joins TRBV5-8 to TRBJ1-5, with D possibly matching TRBD1 (5 bases). Germline-derived CDR1 and CDR2 are SGHTS and YDEGEE. Trimming pared 1 base from V and 0 bases from J, leaving 8 bases between. The CDR3 is 15 residues long. The chain's CDR3 is CASSLWQGSNQPQHF. As DNA, the CDR3 is TGTGCCAGCAGCTTGTGGCAGGGTAGCAATCAGCCCCAGCATTTT. The full variable domain, rest sourced from reference TRBV5-8 and TRBJ1-5, is EAGVTQSPTHLIKTRGQQATLRCSPISGHTSVYWYQQALGLGLQFLLWYDEGEERNRGNFPPRFSGRQFPNYSSELNVNALELEDSALYLCASSLWQGSNQPQHFGDGTRLSIL.

The chain uses TRBV6-5 and TRBJ1-2; 10 nucleotides line up with TRBD1. Trimming cost V 0 bases and J 5 bases; bases outside gene matches: 6. CDR3 size: 16 residues. The germline CDR1 and CDR2 sequences are MNHEY and SVGAGI. The CDR3 nucleotides are TGTGCCAGCAGTTACTCAGCTGGGACAGGGGTGTATGGCTACACCTTC. Its protein product is CASSYSAGTGVYGYTF.

V usage is TRBV11-2 and J usage is TRBJ1-2, with D unresolved. Between the trimmed V and J ends, which lost 5 bases and 2 bases, there was a span of 6 bases. The CDR3 runs to 12 residues. The germline gives CDR1 SGHAT, CDR2 FQNNGV. The CDR3 region is CASSPSNYGYTF. Written as DNA, the CDR3 is TGTGCCAGCAGCCCCTCGAACTATGGCTACACCTTC.

V gene TRBV11-2 combines with J gene TRBJ2-1, with D maybe TRBD2 (6 bases). CDR1 is SGHAT and CDR2 is FQNNGV in the germline V gene. This CDR3 has 17 residues. V was pared by 5 bases and J by 2 bases, with 19 bases between. The CDR3 sequence is CASSAPGGYLTYNEQFF. CDR3 bases: TGTGCCAGCAGCGCCCCCGGGGGTTATCTTACCTACAATGAGCAGTTCTTC.

The J gene is TRBJ1-6, the V gene TRBV7-2; D might be TRBD1 (5 bases). CDR3 length: 15 residues. The V end was cut by 1 base, the J end by 9 bases, with 13 bases between. The germline gives CDR1 SGHTA, CDR2 FQGNSA. The CDR3 is CASSLGVAGRSPLHF. In DNA, the CDR3 is TGTGCCAGCAGCTTAGGAGTGGCGGGACGTTCACCCCTCCACTTT. The whole variable domain, remainder taken from reference TRBV7-2 and TRBJ1-6, is GAGVSQSPSNKVTEKGKDVELRCDPISGHTALYWYRQSLGQGLEFLIYFQGNSAPDKSGLPSDRFSAERTGGSVSTLTIQRTQQEDSAVYLCASSLGVAGRSPLHFGNGTRLTVT.

The chain employs TRBV29-1 and TRBJ2-1; 10 bases map to TRBD2. The CDR3 loop spans 14 amino acids. The germline V gene encodes CDR1 SQVTM and CDR2 ANQGSEA. J gave up 5 bases and V 6 bases, and 7 bases lay outside the gene matches. The CDR3 is CSVDGLADHNEQFF. The CDR3 nucleotides read TGCAGCGTAGACGGACTAGCGGACCACAATGAGCAGTTCTTC.

The chain links TRBV18 to TRBJ1-6; 10 nucleotides line up with TRBD1. Germline V lookup: CDR1 KGHSH, CDR2 LQKENI. The ends lost 3 bases at V and 10 bases at J; junction bases unmatched: 15. The CDR3 is 18 amino acids. CDR3: CASSPTGGSPAARSPLHF. Here the CDR3 DNA reads TGTGCCAGCTCACCGACAGGGGGCTCCCCGGCTGCTAGGTCACCCCTCCACTTT.

The V gene is TRBV3-1 (or the pseudogene TRBV3-2), the J gene TRBJ2-5; perhaps TRBD2 as D (6 bases). The CDR3 is 13 amino acids. The germline V gene encodes CDR1 LGHDT and CDR2 YNNKEL (reference sequence). Trimming took off 4 bases at V and 0 bases at J, with 6 bases between the two ends. CDR3: CASSRLDQETQYF. The CDR3 bases are TGTGCCAGCAGCCGACTAGACCAAGAGACCCAGTACTTC.

The chain joins TRBV5-1 to TRBJ1-4, with 7 nucleotides matching TRBD1. Trimming removed 3 bases from V and 8 bases from J; junction bases left unmatched: 7. The CDR3 covers 14 residues. Germline V CDR1 and CDR2: SGHRS, YFSETQ. The CDR3: CASSWTTGKEKLFF. For the CDR3, the DNA is TGCGCCAGCAGCTGGACGACAGGGAAGGAAAAACTGTTTTTT.

The chain recombines TRBV5-4 with TRBJ2-1; 10 positions agree with TRBD2. CDR1 is SGHNT, CDR2 YYREEE, per germline (reference sequence). CDR3 length: 15 residues. V lost 1 base and J lost 4; bases outside the gene matches: 2. CDR3 sequence: CASSLTSGAYNEQFF. The DNA for the CDR3 is TGTGCCAGCAGCTTGACTAGCGGGGCTTACAATGAGCAGTTCTTC.

The chain recombines TRBV24-1 with TRBJ2-5; 11 bases are shared with TRBD1. Germline V lookup: CDR1 KGHDR, CDR2 SFDVKD. CDR3 length: 18 amino acids. Unmatched junction bases numbered 11, after V lost 1 base and J lost 5 bases. The CDR3 DNA reads TGTGCCACCAGTGATTTTAGAATGGAGGACAGGGGGCTGGAGACCCAGTACTTC. Translating it yields CATSDFRMEDRGLETQYF.

The CDR3 DNA is TGTGCCAGCAGTTTAAACAGTGGAGGACCTAGCACAGATACGCAGTATTTT. It is translated as CASSLNSGGPSTDTQYF. The chain uses TRBV27 and TRBJ2-3; weak D call: TRBD2 (5 bases). Germline V gene sequence: CDR1 MNHEY, CDR2 SMNVEV (reference sequence). V lost 2 bases and J 0 bases, leaving 15 bases between the germline ends. This CDR3 has 17 residues.

This clone was seen only once. The chain uses TRBV29-1 and TRBJ1-2, with D uncertain. The CDR3 totals 13 residues. V was trimmed by 4 bases and J by 1 base, leaving 10 bases between them. Germline V gene sequence: CDR1 SQVTM, CDR2 ANQGSEA. As DNA, the CDR3 is TGCAGCGTTGGGGCGGGAGATAACTATGGCTACACCTTC. Translation: CSVGAGDNYGYTF.

The V and J genes are TRBV28 and TRBJ2-5, with D possibly matching TRBD2 (6 bases). In germline, CDR1 is MDHEN, CDR2 SYDVKM. The V and J ends lost 8 bases and 2 bases respectively, with 15 bases between them. This CDR3 has 14 amino acids. CDR3 DNA sequence: TGTGCCAGCCGAAAAAGGCGGGGACAAGAGACCCAGTACTTC. It is translated as CASRKRRGQETQYF.

The chain uses TRBV11-2 and TRBJ1-2; 9 bases match TRBD1. The V gene's germline CDR1 is SGHAT and CDR2 FQNNGV. V trimming: 5 bases; J trimming: 8 bases; junction bases outside the gene matches: 9. The CDR3 length is 14 residues. Written as DNA, the CDR3 is TGTGCCAGCAGCGGTCCGGGACAGGGTATCGGCTACACCTTC. It codes for CASSGPGQGIGYTF.

The rearrangement links TRBV19 to TRBJ1-6; D gene unclear. V was shortened by 3 bases and J by 9 bases, with 9 bases between the two germline ends. CDR1 is LNHDA and CDR2 is SQIVND in the germline V gene (reference sequence). This CDR3 spans 13 amino acids. This CDR3 is CASSMRGTSPLHF. DNA of the CDR3: TGTGCCAGTAGTATGCGGGGTACTTCACCCCTCCACTTT. The variable domain in full, with the rest retrieved from reference TRBV19 and TRBJ1-6, is DGGITQSPKYLFRKEGQNVTLSCEQNLNHDAMYWYRQDPGQGLRLIYYSQIVNDFQKGDIAEGYSVSREKKESFPLTVTSAQKNPTAFYLCASSMRGTSPLHFGNGTRLTVT.

This clone was seen only once. The rearrangement links TRBV4-1 to TRBJ2-7, with 9 positions matching TRBD1. Per the germline V gene, CDR1 is MGHRA and CDR2 is YSYEKL. The V gene end was trimmed by 1 base and the J gene end by 2 bases; junction bases not matched to a gene: 12. CDR3 size: 18 residues. The CDR3 loop reads CASSQAQGAALRPYEQYF. CDR3 DNA sequence: TGCGCCAGCAGCCAAGCACAGGGGGCGGCCCTACGCCCCTACGAGCAGTACTTC.

The rearrangement joins TRBV7-9 to TRBJ1-4; D may be TRBD1 (6 bases). Germline CDR1 SEHNR, CDR2 FQNEAQ (reference sequence). Trimming left V 5 bases short and J 3 bases short, with 19 bases between. The CDR3 totals 17 residues. The CDR3 DNA reads as TGTGCCAGCAGCCCAAGACAGGAAATGAAGGCTAATGAAAAACTGTTTTTT. Translating it yields CASSPRQEMKANEKLFF.

This chain links TRBV27 with TRBJ1-2; maybe TRBD1 (6 bases). CDR3 length: 13 residues. Trimming removed 4 bases at V and 1 base at J, with 7 bases between. CDR1 and CDR2 (germline): MNHEY, SMNVEV (reference sequence). For the CDR3, the DNA is TGTGCCAGCAGTTGGGACATTAACTATGGCTACACCTTC. Translating it yields CASSWDINYGYTF.

The chain combines TRBV4-2 with TRBJ2-1; 12 bases are a match to TRBD2. The CDR3 length is 16 residues. CDR1 and CDR2 (germline): LGHNA, YNFKEQ. V gave up 0 bases and J gave up 9 bases; unmatched junction bases: 6. CDR3 nucleotides: TGTGCCAGCAGCCAAGATCCGGCTAGCGGGGGGGCTGAGCAGTTCTTC. This encodes CASSQDPASGGAEQFF.

This clone appeared once. The chain links TRBV19 to TRBJ1-2; D unresolved. The CDR3 runs 14 residues. V was cut by 3 bases and J by 3 bases, with 11 bases left in between. CDR1 and CDR2 (germline): LNHDA, SQIVND (reference sequence). In nucleotides, the CDR3 is TGTGCCAGTAGTATTACTATCTGGGACTATGGCTACACCTTC. The encoded protein is CASSITIWDYGYTF.

This chain connects TRBV6-1 to TRBJ1-5; D gene ambiguous. Trimming pared 2 bases from V and 9 bases from J, leaving 8 bases between. Germline CDR1 is MNHNS and CDR2 is SASEGT. The CDR3 covers 12 residues. The CDR3 nucleotides are TGTGCCAGCAGTGAATATCGGTGGCCCCAGCATTTT. Translating it yields CASSEYRWPQHF.

This chain joins TRBV5-4 and TRBJ2-5, with 10 positions matching TRBD2. The V and J ends lost 4 bases and 5 bases, in that order; junction bases with no gene match: 14. In germline, CDR1 is SGHNT, CDR2 YYREEE (reference sequence). CDR3 length: 17 residues. The CDR3 reads CASSSAQRGGLRETQYF. CDR3 coding DNA: TGTGCCAGCAGCAGCGCCCAGCGGGGGGGCCTACGGGAGACCCAGTACTTC.

The gene calls are TRBV5-4 and TRBJ2-2, with 8 bases aligning to TRBD2. This CDR3 is built from 19 residues. Per germline, CDR1 SGHNT and CDR2 YYREEE (reference sequence). Trimming at V came to 1 base and at J to 0 bases, leaving 11 bases not matched to a gene. CDR3 loop: CASSLSGGRSFANTGELFF. CDR3 nucleotides: TGTGCCAGCAGCTTGAGCGGGGGCCGCTCGTTCGCGAACACCGGGGAGCTGTTTTTT. The full variable domain, completed using reference TRBV5-4 and TRBJ2-2, is ETGVTQSPTHLIKTRGQQVTLRCSSQSGHNTVSWYQQALGQGPQFIFQYYREEENGRGNFPPRFSGLQFPNYSSELNVNALELDDSALYLCASSLSGGRSFANTGELFFGEGSRLTVL.

The chain employs TRBV21-1 and TRBJ2-7; the table calls TRBD1, which could not be checked here. TRBV21-1 constitutes a pseudogene. CDR3 length: 19 residues. Here the CDR3 DNA reads TGTGCCAGCACCCCCCAGGCCAGTCAAGACGAGGGGGCGCCCTACGAGCAGTACTTC. Translated, it gives CASTPQASQDEGAPYEQYF.

This sequence joins TRBV15 and TRBJ2-2; possible D gene TRBD2, 5 bases. The CDR3 loop spans 13 amino acids. Germline assignment: CDR1 LNHNV and CDR2 YYDKDF (reference sequence). The germline V and J ends were trimmed by 0 bases and 7 bases, with 6 bases remaining between them. The CDR3 DNA reads TGTGCCACCAGCAGAGATCGGGGCGGGGAGCTGTTTTTT. It yields the protein CATSRDRGGELFF.

V and J are TRBV11-2 and TRBJ2-1, with 9 bases matching TRBD1. In germline, CDR1 is SGHAT, CDR2 FQNNGV. V lost 10 bases to trimming and J lost 6 bases; unmatched junction nucleotides: 4. This CDR3 comprises 12 residues. CDR3 DNA sequence: TGTGCCACGGACAGGGGAGCCAATGAGCAGTTCTTC. This sequence encodes CATDRGANEQFF.

This clone was counted between two and nine times. This chain connects TRBV7-2 to TRBJ1-6; weak D call: TRBD1 (6 bases). V lost 5 bases, J lost 0 bases, and 17 bases lay in between. Germline V gives CDR1 SGHTA, CDR2 FQGNSA. The CDR3 covers 18 residues. The chain's CDR3 is CASSTTIRGSSYNSPLHF. The CDR3 region has the DNA TGTGCCAGCAGCACAACGATCAGGGGAAGCTCCTATAATTCACCCCTCCACTTT.